The 2 T cell receptor beta chains in this list originate from one sample, sequenced in a study of blood T cell repertoires in COVID-19. Profiling relied on immunoSEQ multiplex PCR, and the TCRdb table lists in-frame clones only, not all of them. The sample contains some 66,000 clones, 85% to 90% of which appear only once. The sequenced sample consisted of peripheral blood. Receptors originate from a human donor with active COVID-19. The donor label of this sample is uncertain.

The chain links TRBV3-1 (or the pseudogene TRBV3-2) to TRBJ1-1; a possible D gene is TRBD1 (5 bases). Germline lookup yields CDR1 LGHDT and CDR2 YNNKEL (reference sequence). V lost 0 bases to trimming and J lost 10 bases, with 9 bases between them. This CDR3 has 12 residues. The CDR3 here is CASSQEGQGAFF. The DNA for the CDR3 is TGTGCCAGCAGCCAAGAGGGGCAGGGAGCTTTCTTT.

The chain recombines TRBV6-6 with TRBJ1-2; tentatively, D is TRBD1 (5 bases). The germline CDR1 and CDR2 sequences are MNHNY and SVGAGI (reference sequence). This CDR3 spans 13 amino acids. Trimming left V 7 bases short and J 4 bases short, with 13 bases between. CDR3 amino acids: CASIGQGGYGYTF. CDR3 nucleotides: TGTGCCAGCATAGGGCAGGGCGGCTATGGCTACACCTTC.